The text below deals with one T cell receptor beta chain. The CDR3 runs 15 residues. In germline, CDR1 is MRHNA, CDR2 SNTAGT. V lost 3 bases, J lost 0 bases, and 5 bases stayed unmatched. This record belongs to a study of blood T cell repertoires in COVID-19. For the study at large: The cDNA or gDNA used as material had been derived from T cells, B-cell-depleted T cells, or PBMCs.

TCRdb's copy holds only in-frame clones and misses some; the assay was immunoSEQ multiplex PCR. Of some 300,000 clones in the sample, roughly 88% were seen once. Sample: peripheral blood. The clonotype was recovered from a woman between 25 and 40 years old who had recovered from COVID-19. The V call is TRBV6-4, the J call TRBJ2-7; 7 nucleotides agree with TRBD1. The CDR3 spells CASSERTGASYEQYF. The DNA for the CDR3 is TGTGCCAGCAGTGAACGGACAGGAGCCTCCTACGAGCAGTACTTC.